A single sample is the source of the 29 T cell receptor beta chains below, sequenced in a study of T cell repertoires in cytomegalovirus infection. One entry per CDR3 protein results from TCRdb running MiXCR on the reads. In the table there are about 250,000 distinct CDR3 sequences, roughly 6.5% of which are singletons. Sequences were obtained from PBMCs. These receptors all come from a human donor in good health (CMV status not recorded). Some clones in this sample may be carry-over from other donors' samples.

This clonotype was picked up many times. This chain uses TRBV7-9 with TRBJ2-1; D is possibly TRBD1 or TRBD2 (5 bases each). The ends were cut back, 3 bases at V and 6 bases at J, with 9 bases in the middle. This CDR3 has 13 residues. Germline CDR1 SEHNR, CDR2 FQNEAQ (reference sequence). CDR3 sequence (DNA): TGTGCCAGCAGCTTTGGGGGTGTCAATGAGCAGTTCTTC. It encodes CASSFGGVNEQFF. Filled out from reference TRBV7-9 and TRBJ2-1, the complete variable domain reads DTGVSQNPRHKITKRGQNVTFRCDPISEHNRLYWYRQTLGQGPEFLTYFQNEAQLEKSRLLSDRFSAERPKGSFSTLEIQRTEQGDSAMYLCASSFGGVNEQFFGPGTRLTVL.

The chain links TRBV20-1 to TRBJ2-7; unclear D gene. This CDR3 comprises 15 residues. CDR1 is DFQATT, CDR2 SNEGSKA, per germline (reference sequence). V lost 0 bases and J lost 2, with 14 bases in between. The CDR3 reads CSARDRSTNTYEQYF. CDR3 DNA sequence: TGCAGTGCTAGAGACAGGAGTACTAACACCTACGAGCAGTACTTC.

In its sample, this clonotype was seen once. The J gene is TRBJ2-1, the V gene TRBV20-1; D is possibly TRBD2 (7 bases). V was pared by 6 bases and J by 8 bases, with 23 bases between. The CDR3 runs 15 residues. Germline values: CDR1 DFQATT, CDR2 SNEGSKA (reference sequence). CDR3 in DNA: TGCAGTGCCCGCGCGGGGGCAAACTGGGGACATGAGCAGTTCTTC. Its protein is CSARAGANWGHEQFF.

This clonotype was recorded at least ten times. CDR3 coding DNA: TGTGCCAGCAGTGATTCAGGGTTCGATCAGCCCCAGCATTTT. Protein product: CASSDSGFDQPQHF. The V and J genes are TRBV2 and TRBJ1-5; TRBD1 might be the D (5 bases). The V end lost 3 bases, the J end lost 5 bases, and 11 bases lay between the germline ends. The germline CDR1 and CDR2 sequences are SNHLY and FYNNEI. The CDR3 runs 14 residues.

This clonotype has at least ten counts. V usage is TRBV28 and J usage is TRBJ1-2, with 9 bases that match TRBD1. Germline V gives CDR1 MDHEN, CDR2 SYDVKM. CDR3 length: 15 residues. V was clipped by 6 bases and J by 8 bases; unmatched bases: 13. The CDR3 nucleotides are TGTGCCAGCAGACCGACTACAGGGGGCCACGGAGGCTACACCTTC. It codes for CASRPTTGGHGGYTF.

This clonotype occurred many times. The rearrangement uses TRBV4-1 and TRBJ2-3; D remains ambiguous. The V end was cut by 4 bases, the J end by 4 bases, with 12 bases between. This CDR3 region has 14 residues. Germline CDR1 MGHRA, CDR2 YSYEKL. CDR3 residues: CASSPRSQSDTQYF. As DNA, the CDR3 is TGCGCCAGCAGCCCCCGGAGCCAGTCAGATACGCAGTATTTT.

This clonotype was counted many times. V and J are TRBV7-9 and TRBJ1-4; D not resolved. The V gene lost 6 bases and the J gene lost 8 bases, with 10 bases spanning the gap. The CDR3 totals 12 residues. Germline assignment: CDR1 SEHNR and CDR2 FQNEAQ (reference sequence). This CDR3 reads CASRRVEEKLFF. The CDR3 coding sequence is TGTGCCAGCAGGAGGGTTGAGGAAAAACTGTTTTTT.

This clonotype showed up many times. This chain uses TRBV7-2 with TRBJ1-1, with 7 positions matching TRBD1. With 5 bases clipped from V and 0 bases from J, the junction kept 6 bases outside the gene matches. The CDR3 sequence is 15 residues long. Germline V lookup: CDR1 SGHTA, CDR2 FQGNSA. The CDR3 reads CASSPGQPMNTEAFF. CDR3 sequence (DNA): TGTGCCAGCAGCCCGGGACAGCCTATGAACACTGAAGCTTTCTTT.

This clonotype was counted at least ten times. The V and J genes are TRBV5-1 and TRBJ1-2; 8 bases are a match to TRBD1. This CDR3 comprises 14 residues. Germline V gives CDR1 SGHRS, CDR2 YFSETQ. J lost 6 bases, V lost 3 bases, and 7 bases had no gene match. The CDR3 DNA follows: TGCGCCAGCAGCTGGGGGGACAGGCCTGATGGCTACACCTTC. Protein sequence: CASSWGDRPDGYTF.

This clonotype was seen repeatedly, ten times or more. The CDR3 bases are TGTGCCAGCTCACCACTCGGACAGGGCGGCGAGACCCAGTACTTC. Translated: CASSPLGQGGETQYF. The rearrangement uses TRBV18 and TRBJ2-5, with 8 bases aligning to TRBD1. V was clipped by 1 base and J by 5 bases; unmatched bases: 6. The CDR3 runs to 15 residues. CDR1 is KGHSH and CDR2 is LQKENI in the germline V gene.

This clonotype was observed at least ten times. J is TRBJ2-7 and V is TRBV4-3; a possible D gene is TRBD2 (5 bases). The CDR3 is made up of 14 amino acids. Between the trimmed V and J ends, which lost 0 bases and 4 bases, there was a span of 10 bases. CDR1 and CDR2 from the germline V gene are LGHNA and YSLEER. In DNA form, the CDR3 reads TGCGCCAGCAGCCAAGACGGGGATGTATACGAGCAGTACTTC. Translating it yields CASSQDGDVYEQYF.

This clonotype was observed at least ten times. This chain connects TRBV5-1 to TRBJ2-3; no clear D. V lost 2 bases and J lost 2, with 6 bases in between. Germline V CDR1 and CDR2: SGHRS, YFSETQ. The CDR3 consists of 13 residues. CDR3 DNA sequence: TGCGCCAGCAGCTTTTCAAACACAGATACGCAGTATTTT. It yields the protein CASSFSNTDTQYF.

The CDR3 DNA reads TGCAGCGTATCCCTCACCGGAAATGAAAAACTGTTTTTT. The encoded protein is CSVSLTGNEKLFF. V gene TRBV29-1 combines with J gene TRBJ1-4; D gene uncertain. CDR3 length: 13 residues. Germline V CDR1 and CDR2: SQVTM, ANQGSEA. V lost 6 bases to trimming and J lost 5 bases, with 13 bases between them.

At least ten counts were recorded for this clonotype. The V call is TRBV5-6, the J call TRBJ2-1, with 8 bases fitting TRBD2. The CDR3 loop spans 15 amino acids. V lost 4 bases and J lost 5; bases outside the gene matches: 8. Germline values: CDR1 SGHDT, CDR2 YYEEEE. CDR3 in amino acids: CASSRAGEVNNEQFF. The CDR3 region has the DNA TGTGCCAGCAGCCGAGCGGGGGAAGTCAACAATGAGCAGTTCTTC.

This clonotype was seen ten or more times. The V gene is TRBV11-2, the J gene TRBJ1-1; 9 positions match TRBD1. The CDR3 extends over 17 amino acids. CDR1 is SGHAT and CDR2 is FQNNGV in the germline V gene. The trim removed 3 bases at V and 4 bases at J, leaving 12 bases unmatched. CDR3 coding DNA: TGTGCCAGCAGCTTTTCTGCGGGACAGGGAGACCCCACTGAAGCTTTCTTT. This encodes CASSFSAGQGDPTEAFF.

This clonotype has at least ten counts. The chain couples TRBV6-1 to TRBJ1-6, with D tentatively TRBD1 (6 bases). Germline CDR1 and CDR2: MNHNS and SASEGT. Trimming shortened V by 7 bases and J by 7 bases, and 17 bases separated the two germline ends. CDR3 length: 15 residues. In DNA, the CDR3 is TGTGCCAGCAAGATAGTGAGGGGGGGAAATTCACCCCTCCACTTT. Encoded protein: CASKIVRGGNSPLHF.

The table lists this clonotype with many counts. The chain has TRBV7-2 and TRBJ1-5; unclear D gene. The CDR3 covers 14 residues. Germline V gene data show CDR1 as SGHTA and CDR2 as FQGNSA. The V gene lost 2 bases and the J gene lost 3 bases, with 8 bases spanning the gap. CDR3 in amino acids: CASSLSGYNQPQHF. DNA of the CDR3: TGTGCCAGCAGCTTATCGGGGTACAATCAGCCCCAGCATTTT.

Ten or more counts support this clonotype. CDR3 protein: CASSPGTGGAHNEQFF. The CDR3 coding sequence is TGTGCCAGCAGCCCCGGGACAGGGGGCGCACACAATGAGCAGTTCTTC. V gene TRBV7-2 combines with J gene TRBJ2-1; 12 nucleotides line up with TRBD1. J lost 5 bases, V lost 5 bases, and 7 bases had no gene match. The CDR3 length is 16 residues. CDR1 is SGHTA, CDR2 FQGNSA, per germline.

The chain carries TRBV29-1 and TRBJ1-1; a weak D match, TRBD1 (5 bases). The CDR3 is 13 residues long. Germline lookup yields CDR1 SQVTM and CDR2 ANQGSEA. The ends were cut back, 6 bases at V and 2 bases at J, with 13 bases in the middle. The DNA of the CDR3 is TGCAGCGTCCTAAATCAGGGTAACACTGAAGCTTTCTTT. As protein: CSVLNQGNTEAFF.

This clonotype was seen at least ten times. This chain joins TRBV7-9 and TRBJ2-1; D is tentatively TRBD1 or TRBD2 (6 bases each). Germline CDR1 is SEHNR and CDR2 is FQNEAQ (reference sequence). The ends were cut back, 5 bases at V and 3 bases at J, with 17 bases in the middle. The CDR3 is made up of 16 amino acids. The CDR3 DNA is TGTGCCAGCAGCCCGAGCGTAGGGGGGAGCTACAATGAGCAGTTCTTC. This encodes CASSPSVGGSYNEQFF.

This clonotype was seen repeatedly, ten times or more. The V gene is TRBV7-2, the J gene TRBJ1-5; TRBD1 matches 8 bases. Looked up from germline, CDR1 is SGHTA and CDR2 is FQGNSA. The CDR3 runs 15 residues. V lost 1 base and J lost 2; bases outside the gene matches: 1. The CDR3 nucleotides are TGTGCCAGCAGCTTAGGGACAGGGCGCAATCAGCCCCAGCATTTT. Translated, it gives CASSLGTGRNQPQHF.

This clonotype was picked up many times. The chain couples TRBV6-2 or TRBV6-3 to TRBJ2-7; D unclear. Germline V gene lookup returns CDR1 MNHEY and CDR2 SVGEGT. The V end was cut by 7 bases, the J end by 5 bases, with 15 bases between. The CDR3 has 13 amino acids. Here the CDR3 DNA reads TGTGCCAGCAAGGGCAGCATCTACAACGAGCAGTACTTC. Amino acids: CASKGSIYNEQYF.

At least ten counts were recorded for this clonotype. The rearrangement uses TRBV11-2 and TRBJ1-1; no reliable D call. This CDR3 spans 13 amino acids. The V end lost 5 bases, the J end lost 7 bases, and 14 bases lay between the germline ends. Germline loops: CDR1 SGHAT, CDR2 FQNNGV. This CDR3 reads CASSAGIQVEAFF. The CDR3 DNA follows: TGTGCCAGCAGCGCGGGGATCCAAGTTGAAGCTTTCTTT.

There are many counts of this clonotype. The rearrangement links TRBV5-4 to TRBJ1-4; TRBD1 is a possible D gene (5 bases). The V end lost 1 base, the J end lost 0 bases, and 10 bases lay between the germline ends. The CDR3 covers 16 residues. Germline values: CDR1 SGHNT, CDR2 YYREEE (reference sequence). This CDR3 reads CASSLTREATNEKLFF. The CDR3 nucleotides read TGTGCCAGCAGCTTGACCAGGGAAGCAACTAATGAAAAACTGTTTTTT. Complete variable domain (other parts from reference TRBV5-4 and TRBJ1-4): ETGVTQSPTHLIKTRGQQVTLRCSSQSGHNTVSWYQQALGQGPQFIFQYYREEENGRGNFPPRFSGLQFPNYSSELNVNALELDDSALYLCASSLTREATNEKLFFGSGTQLSVL.

Many counts were recorded for this clonotype. The chain couples TRBV14 to TRBJ1-2; no reliable D call. In germline, CDR1 is SGHDN, CDR2 FVKESK. CDR3 length: 10 residues. Trimming took off 4 bases at V and 12 bases at J, with 9 bases between the two ends. CDR3 residues: CASSPHRNTF. CDR3 DNA: TGTGCCAGCAGCCCCCATCGAAACACCTTC. Together with reference TRBV14 and TRBJ1-2, the CDR3 gives the full variable domain: EAGVTQFPSHSVIEKGQTVTLRCDPISGHDNLYWYRRVMGKEIKFLLHFVKESKQDESGMPNNRFLAERTGGTYSTLKVQPAELEDSGVYFCASSPHRNTFGSGTRLTVV.

This clonotype was seen ten or more times. V is TRBV7-9 and J is TRBJ1-1, with D unclear. Germline values: CDR1 SEHNR, CDR2 FQNEAQ (reference sequence). The CDR3 length is 14 residues. V was clipped by 2 bases and J by 2 bases, with 9 bases between them. CDR3 sequence reads: CASSLSRVNTEAFF. As DNA, the CDR3 is TGTGCCAGCAGCTTATCAAGGGTTAACACTGAAGCTTTCTTT.

This clonotype was recorded many times. This chain joins TRBV30 and TRBJ1-1; D uncertain. The CDR3 covers 13 residues. Per germline, CDR1 GTSNPN and CDR2 SVGIG (reference sequence). V lost 5 bases, J lost 3 bases, and 13 bases lay in between. The CDR3 bases are TGTGCCTGGTGTTTCCTCGGGGACACTGAAGCTTTCTTT. This gives the protein CAWCFLGDTEAFF.

This clonotype has at least ten counts. V gene TRBV6-2 or TRBV6-3 combines with J gene TRBJ2-1; a weak D match, TRBD2 (7 bases). Germline loops: CDR1 MNHEY, CDR2 SVGEGT. The germline V and J ends were trimmed by 7 bases and 4 bases, with 23 bases remaining between them. The CDR3 length is 17 residues. The DNA for the CDR3 is TGTGCCAGCAACCCTCTGGGGGGGCAGCTGAGGTACAATGAGCAGTTCTTC. It specifies CASNPLGGQLRYNEQFF.

This chain joins TRBV20-1 and TRBJ2-7, with D maybe TRBD1 (5 bases). The CDR3 totals 14 residues. CDR1 is DFQATT and CDR2 is SNEGSKA in the germline V gene (reference sequence). Trimming pared 0 bases from V and 2 bases from J, leaving 11 bases between. In DNA, the CDR3 is TGCAGTGCTAGAGACCCCAACAGGACCTACGAGCAGTACTTC. The encoded protein is CSARDPNRTYEQYF.